Following are 7 T cell receptor beta chains from one sample sequenced in a study of vaccination and CD4 T cells after COVID-19 (dated by TCRdb to between 2022 and 2023). Interpreted using the paper, the treatment or condition label stands for: roughly 10-day PBMC culture with coronavirus spike peptide pools or control peptides (ViraFEST assay). No antigen has been assigned to these receptors. Library creation used PCR. Sequenced on an Illumina iSeq 100. TCR sequencing of DNA from cultured CD4+ T cells used the Oncomine TCR Beta short-read assay at the Johns Hopkins FTIC core. TCRdb's own reprocessing of the public reads used fastp at Q25 and MiXCR and kept productive beta chains. Each entry merges the rows of one CDR3 protein and shows their most common DNA and genes. For this sample the table gives approximately 11,000 distinct CDR3 sequences, of which approximately 59% were detected only once. Jointly, the top ten make up roughly a sixth of the sample.

The sample comprised CD4+ T cells from blood, cultured in vitro. These receptor sequences come from a human donor who had recovered from COVID-19.

The count of this clonotype is one. This rearrangement joins TRBV4-2 to TRBJ1-1; 10 nucleotides agree with TRBD1. The V gene's germline CDR1 is LGHNA and CDR2 YNFKEQ. J was trimmed by 5 bases and V by 4 bases; bases with no gene match: 4. This CDR3 region has 14 residues. CDR3 sequence (DNA): TGTGCCAGCAGCCCCAGACAGGGGGCAACTGAAGCTTTCTTT. This sequence encodes CASSPRQGATEAFF.

The chain uses TRBV5-6 and TRBJ1-1; 7 bases line up with TRBD1. Germline V gene data show CDR1 as SGHDT and CDR2 as YYEEEE. The CDR3 has 13 amino acids. The J segment lost 4 bases and the V segment lost 2 bases, leaving 2 bases of the junction unmatched. CDR3 residues: CASSFDRVTEAFF. In DNA form, the CDR3 reads TGTGCCAGCAGCTTTGACAGGGTCACTGAAGCTTTCTTT.

This clonotype was seen a few times. This sequence joins TRBV6-1 and TRBJ1-2; unclear D gene. This CDR3 has 10 residues. Between the trimmed V and J ends, which lost 8 bases and 3 bases, there was a span of 4 bases. Germline V gives CDR1 MNHNS, CDR2 SASEGT. DNA for the CDR3: TGTGCCAGCGAGTACTATGGCTACACCTTC. Its protein is CASEYYGYTF.

The chain carries TRBV5-4 and TRBJ2-7; D is ambiguous. Germline assignment: CDR1 SGHNT and CDR2 YYREEE (reference sequence). V was cut by 1 base and J by 6 bases, with 14 bases left in between. CDR3 length: 14 amino acids. CDR3 bases: TGTGCCAGCAGCTTGAATTCACAAGCAGGCGAGCAGTACTTC. Residues: CASSLNSQAGEQYF.

The J gene is TRBJ1-4, the V gene TRBV6-2 or TRBV6-3; no definite D call. The CDR3 contains 12 residues. Looked up from germline, CDR1 is MNHEY and CDR2 is SVGEGT. The V and J ends lost 0 bases and 11 bases respectively, with 7 bases between them. In DNA form, the CDR3 reads TGTGCCAGCAGTTACTCGATCGCGAAACTGTTTTTT. Its protein is CASSYSIAKLFF.

V is TRBV20-1 and J is TRBJ1-1; no definite D call. Germline V gives CDR1 DFQATT, CDR2 SNEGSKA (reference sequence). Trimming stripped 3 bases from V and 0 bases from J, with 8 bases between. The CDR3 covers 13 residues. DNA of the CDR3: TGCAGTGCTAGCGCTCCGATGAACACTGAAGCTTTCTTT. It yields the protein CSASAPMNTEAFF.

This chain links TRBV10-3 with TRBJ1-5; TRBD1 matches 10 bases. Germline V gene sequence: CDR1 ENHRY, CDR2 SYGVKD. The V gene end was trimmed by 4 bases and the J gene end by 6 bases; junction bases not matched to a gene: 6. This CDR3 comprises 15 residues. The CDR3 is CAISGDRGLGQPQHF. The CDR3 DNA sequence: TGTGCCATCAGTGGGGACAGGGGATTAGGTCAGCCCCAGCATTTT.